This T cell receptor (beta chain) was profiled in a study of T cells after posttransplantation cyclophosphamide (dated by TCRdb to about 2016). Study-level background: The study tracked T cell repertoire reconstitution by TRB sequencing after myeloablative bone marrow transplantation using posttransplantation cyclophosphamide as GVHD prophylaxis. Samples from under 40 PTCy-treated patients, along with samples from some 15 of their related bone marrow donors, underwent antigen receptor sequencing. Blood from all 35 or so PTCy patients with 1-year posttransplant specimens was subjected to TRB sequencing. TRB sequencing was also done on up to roughly 3 additional blood samples from 2 to 5.2 years after transplant in 3 patients, and on pretransplant blood from a handful of patients. Because TRA and TRB clonality correlated tightly in about 9 samples, the subsequent TCR analyses were limited to TRB only. Public TRB sequences were compared against a database of over 3,600 sequences linked to responses to pathogens, tumor antigens, self-antigens and alloantigens.

Genomic DNA was the input for TRB sequencing, which was run either with the immunoSEQ assay at survey resolution or with the hsTCRB kit. The paper's data handling went like this. The immunoSEQ software handled the initial read processing, while the LymphoSeq R package was used for the repertoire analyses. Clonality was computed as 1 minus normalized Shannon entropy, and a Gini coefficient was also calculated for each TRB dataset. To infer phenotypes in unsorted samples, TRB sequences from sorted subsets of the recipient or donor were mapped onto unsorted samples from the same recipient. TCRdb provides this immuneACCESS table in a form limited to in-frame rearrangements. Some clones are lacking; in checked studies, under half of them reflect an unresolved V gene, and why the rest are absent is not known. V, J and clone size reflect that table, while D and trimming were determined from the DNA. With roughly 3,300 clones recorded, this sample contains no clone counted only once. The ten most abundant clones make up roughly 14% of the sample.

There are a few counts of this clone. The antigen this receptor binds is unknown. No base-level quality is on record; no much larger clone is a single base apart. What this sample's treatment or condition label stands for: high-dose cyclophosphamide on days +3 and +4 as single-agent GVHD prophylaxis. For conditioning, the PTCy patients got busulfan and fludarabine, then a related or unrelated marrow graft, followed by cyclophosphamide on days +3 and +4. PTCy-treated patients came from a prospective multi-institutional clinical trial. Peripheral blood and bone marrow mononuclear cells were isolated by Ficoll-Hypaque density centrifugation and cryopreserved. Points the paper makes about the study in general: Across the 35 to 55 patients, TRB clonality was highly associated with recipient CMV seropositivity and CMV reactivation, and diversity with PTCy was similar to that in the CNI/methotrexate controls. The TRB repertoires of T cells infiltrating skin or the GI tract showed only limited overlap with the TRB repertoires found in blood. At 1-2 months, donor-recipient similarity was low but rose over the first year, and the later blood repertoires were often dominated by donor CD8+ memory clones.

CDR1 and CDR2, per the germline V gene, are MNHEY and SVGAGI. The CDR3 starts with the cysteine, ends with the phenylalanine, and has 16 residues. Just CDR3 DNA is preserved here, 48 bases in frame from base 1. V was cut back by 4 bases and J by 7 bases, leaving a gap of 20 bases between them. The receptor was isolated from a female patient in her sixties who received an allogeneic stem cell transplant from a related donor and was CMV-positive. Some T cells may have been brought in with the graft after a transplant. The chain links TRBV6-5 with TRBJ2-1, and TRBD2 may be the D gene, going by 5 matching bases. The sequencing used PBMCs, collected after allogeneic stem cell transplant with posttransplant cyclophosphamide. CDR3 sequence: CASSSLLTRGSNEQFF. The DNA sequence is as follows: TGTGCCAGCAGTTCCCTTCTGACCCGGGGAAGTAATGAGCAGTTCTTC.